A selection of T cell receptor beta chains follows, all from one sample in a study of blood T cell repertoires in COVID-19. Sequencing used immunoSEQ multiplex PCR; TCRdb keeps in-frame clones, though not all of them. Among about 130,000 clones listed, around nine tenths were seen once. Sequencing was carried out using peripheral blood. The receptors were sampled from a woman aged 70 to 79 with COVID-19, enrolled during active disease. CDR3s include the opening cysteine and the closing phenylalanine or tryptophan. The order of the fields is D gene, V gene, J gene, clone size, CDR3 protein, CDR3 DNA. A D gene is named only where the DNA matches it firmly. Some rows have no size entry. The others give once, few or many, or a class for an expanded clone.

D: TRBD1
V: TRBV5-1
J: TRBJ2-1
size: NA
CDR3: CASSVRQGASNEQFF
DNA: TGCGCCAGCAGCGTGAGACAGGGGGCTTCGAATGAGCAGTTCTTC

D: TRBD1
V: TRBV7-2
J: TRBJ2-5
size: NA
CDR3: CASSPDRGQETQYF
DNA: TGTGCCAGCAGCCCCGACAGGGGCCAAGAGACCCAGTACTTC

D: NA
V: TRBV5-1
J: TRBJ1-6
size: NA
CDR3: CASSLRQSSYNSPLHF
DNA: TGCGCCAGCAGCTTGAGACAGAGCTCCTATAATTCACCCCTCCACTTT

D: TRBD1
V: TRBV5-1
J: TRBJ1-1
size: NA
CDR3: CASSRTGMNTEAFF
DNA: TGCGCCAGCAGCCGGACAGGGATGAACACTGAAGCTTTCTTT

D: NA
V: TRBV16
J: TRBJ1-1
size: few
CDR3: CASSPSGLMDTEAFF
DNA: TGTGCCAGCAGCCCTTCGGGACTTATGGACACTGAAGCTTTCTTT

D: TRBD1
V: TRBV7-2
J: TRBJ1-1
size: NA
CDR3: CASRSTGVTEAFF
DNA: TGTGCCAGCAGATCTACAGGGGTTACTGAAGCTTTCTTT

D: TRBD1
V: TRBV7-9
J: TRBJ1-3
size: medium-sized
CDR3: CASSWGQGSGNTIYF
DNA: TGTGCCAGCAGCTGGGGACAGGGAAGTGGAAACACCATATATTTT

D: NA
V: TRBV3-1/TRBV3-2
J: TRBJ1-2
size: NA
CDR3: CASSQRGGTNYGYTF
DNA: TGTGCCAGCAGCCAACGGGGGGGCACTAACTATGGCTACACCTTC

D: NA
V: TRBV19
J: TRBJ1-2
size: NA
CDR3: CASSSRGDRGYTF
DNA: TGTGCCAGTAGTTCCCGGGGGGATCGGGGCTACACCTTC

D: TRBD2
V: TRBV5-1
J: TRBJ2-5
size: NA
CDR3: CASSSGLAGPQETQYF
DNA: TGCGCCAGCAGCTCGGGACTAGCGGGGCCCCAAGAGACCCAGTACTTC

D: NA
V: TRBV6-5
J: TRBJ2-7
size: NA
CDR3: CASISFPSYEQYF
DNA: TGTGCCAGCATTTCATTCCCCTCCTACGAGCAGTACTTC

D: NA
V: TRBV5-1
J: TRBJ2-7
size: once
CDR3: CASKREEGTYEQYF
DNA: TGCGCCAGCAAACGCGAGGAAGGCACCTACGAGCAGTACTTC

D: TRBD1
V: TRBV28
J: TRBJ1-5
size: NA
CDR3: CASLRLNRGGQPQHF
DNA: TGTGCCAGCCTACGACTCAACAGGGGAGGTCAGCCCCAGCATTTT